The present T cell receptor beta chain was sequenced within a study of regulatory T cells in long-lasting Graves disease. For the study at large: Positivity for TSH receptor antibodies plus over 5 years of antithyroid drugs meant persistent Graves' disease.

Time point here: persistent/refractory GD, antithyroid drugs over 5 years with positive TRAb. Extracted PBMC RNA gave rise to the TCR library. The CDR3 extends over 13 amino acids. In germline, CDR1 is SEHNR, CDR2 FQNEAQ (reference sequence). Trimming removed 6 bases at V and 0 bases at J, with 6 bases between. Construction of the TCR beta libraries employed iRepertoire HTBI primers in conjunction with Arm-PCR of CDR3 regions. TCRdb itself ran the multiplex PCR reads through MiXCR, one entry per CDR3 protein. Of a few hundred thousand distinct CDR3 sequences in the sample, 20% to 30% were seen once. The chain combines TRBV7-9 with TRBJ1-3, with D unresolved. The input for sequencing was peripheral blood mononuclear cells (PBMCs), taken when the disease was refractory, from a patient treated with antithyroid drugs. The clonotype comes from a female donor with Graves disease. CDR3 region: CASRPISGNTIYF. CDR3 DNA: TGTGCCAGCAGACCCATCTCTGGAAACACCATATATTTT.